These 25 T cell receptor beta chains were sequenced from one sample in a study of blood T cell repertoires in COVID-19. The protocol was immunoSEQ multiplex PCR, while the TCRdb copy is restricted to in-frame clones and leaves out a portion. The repertoire holds approximately 44,000 clones, with roughly nine tenths as singletons. The sequenced sample was peripheral blood. These TCRs come from a man aged 45 to 65 with COVID-19, enrolled during active disease.

The gene calls are TRBV11-2 and TRBJ1-1; 9 bases align to TRBD1. The V gene's germline CDR1 is SGHAT and CDR2 FQNNGV. V shed 5 bases and J 6 bases; nucleotides not matched to a gene: 10. The CDR3 sequence is 15 residues long. The CDR3 bases are TGTGCCAGCAGCCCCAGAGGACAGGGGCTCTCTGAAGCTTTCTTT. Residues: CASSPRGQGLSEAFF.

This chain connects TRBV7-6 to TRBJ2-5; TRBD2 is a possible D gene (5 bases). V gave up 5 bases and J gave up 0 bases, with 16 bases separating them. This CDR3 is built from 16 residues. In germline, CDR1 is SGHVS, CDR2 FNYEAQ. The CDR3: CASSPRIVANQETQYF. The CDR3 region has the DNA TGTGCCAGCAGCCCACGGATCGTAGCGAACCAAGAGACCCAGTACTTC. Supplemented by reference TRBV7-6 and TRBJ2-5, the full variable domain reads GAGVSQSPRYKVTKRGQDVALRCDPISGHVSLYWYRQALGQGPEFLTYFNYEAQQDKSGLPNDRFSAERPEGSISTLTIQRTEQRDSAMYRCASSPRIVANQETQYFGPGTRLLVL.

The rearrangement uses TRBV19 and TRBJ1-2, with D hard to call. Germline V gene data show CDR1 as LNHDA and CDR2 as SQIVND (reference sequence). V was clipped by 5 bases and J by 0 bases, with 10 bases between them. The CDR3 sequence is 14 residues long. The CDR3 nucleotides read TGTGCCAGTAGTTTTCCAGGTTCTAACTATGGCTACACCTTC. Translated: CASSFPGSNYGYTF.

The chain uses TRBV12-3 or TRBV12-4 and TRBJ1-2, with D possibly TRBD1 on 6 matching bases. V lost 6 bases and J lost 3, with 11 bases in between. This CDR3 comprises 13 residues. In DNA form, the CDR3 reads TGTGCCAGCAGCCGGGGGGGCTACTATGGCTACACCTTC. It is translated as CASSRGGYYGYTF.

This chain links TRBV12-3 or TRBV12-4 with TRBJ1-1; perhaps TRBD1 as D (6 bases). The CDR3 is 13 amino acids. V gave up 7 bases and J gave up 4 bases, with 13 bases separating them. CDR3 residues: CASTLRGGTEAFF. In nucleotides, the CDR3 is TGTGCCAGCACCCTGAGGGGGGGCACTGAAGCTTTCTTT.

This sequence joins TRBV3-1 (or the pseudogene TRBV3-2) and TRBJ2-1, with 15 bases fitting TRBD2. Unmatched junction bases numbered 8, after V lost 4 bases and J lost 7 bases. The CDR3 sequence is 17 residues long. The germline CDR1 and CDR2 sequences are LGHDT and YNNKEL (reference sequence). CDR3 coding DNA: TGTGCCAGCAGCCCTGGACTAGCGGGAGGGAGTAGGAATGAGCAGTTCTTC. This sequence encodes CASSPGLAGGSRNEQFF.

This clone appeared a single time. The chain links TRBV3-1 (or the pseudogene TRBV3-2) to TRBJ2-7; a weak D match, TRBD2 (5 bases). The CDR3 runs 15 residues. The germline V and J ends were trimmed by 1 base and 1 base, with 11 bases remaining between them. CDR1 is LGHDT, CDR2 YNNKEL, per germline (reference sequence). The CDR3: CASSQGPGGSYEQYF. For the CDR3, the DNA is TGTGCCAGCAGCCAAGGGCCAGGAGGATCCTACGAGCAGTACTTC.

This clone appeared a few times. The rearrangement joins TRBV28 to TRBJ2-7; either TRBD1 or TRBD2 may supply D (11 bases each). The V gene lost 6 bases and the J gene lost 5 bases, with 35 bases spanning the gap. This CDR3 is built from 20 residues. CDR1 is MDHEN and CDR2 is SYDVKM in the germline V gene. The CDR3 protein is CASSRTGGYTLAGGFDEQYF. CDR3 nucleotide sequence: TGTGCCAGCAGCCGGACAGGGGGCTATACTCTAGCGGGAGGTTTCGACGAGCAGTACTTC. Full variable domain (missing parts from reference TRBV28 and TRBJ2-7): DVKVTQSSRYLVKRTGEKVFLECVQDMDHENMFWYRQDPGLGLRLIYFSYDVKMKEKGDIPEGYSVSREKKERFSLILESASTNQTSMYLCASSRTGGYTLAGGFDEQYFGPGTRLTVT.

The J gene is TRBJ1-2, the V gene TRBV7-2; TRBD1 matches at 7 bases. With V trimmed by 5 bases and J by 2 bases, 5 bases remained unmatched. The CDR3 has 14 amino acids. Looked up from germline, CDR1 is SGHTA and CDR2 is FQGNSA. CDR3 DNA: TGTGCCAGCAGCCACACGACAGGGAACTATGGCTACACCTTC. Its protein product is CASSHTTGNYGYTF. The whole variable domain, filled in from reference TRBV7-2 and TRBJ1-2, reads GAGVSQSPSNKVTEKGKDVELRCDPISGHTALYWYRQSLGQGLEFLIYFQGNSAPDKSGLPSDRFSAERTGGSVSTLTIQRTQQEDSAVYLCASSHTTGNYGYTFGSGTRLTVV.

As concerns this clone: At one of its ends the junction is not consistent with the germline gene, which may arise from a read error. The chain recombines TRBV4-2 with TRBJ1-3, with a weak D call TRBD1 (5 bases). Germline CDR1 and CDR2: LGHNA and YNFKEQ. CDR3 size: 14 residues. DNA for the CDR3: TGTGCCAGCAGCCAAGAAGAGGTGGGGCGGCCCAAGATTTTT. Its translation: CASSQEEVGRPKIF.

The J gene is TRBJ2-3, the V gene TRBV7-9; 10 bases fit TRBD2. V lost 5 bases to trimming and J lost 2 bases; unmatched junction nucleotides: 7. The CDR3 runs to 16 residues. Germline V CDR1 and CDR2: SEHNR, FQNEAQ (reference sequence). The CDR3 protein is CASSPEAGGVTDTQYF. The CDR3 bases are TGTGCCAGCAGCCCAGAAGCGGGAGGGGTCACAGATACGCAGTATTTT.

V and J are TRBV3-1 (or the pseudogene TRBV3-2) and TRBJ1-5; TRBD1 matches at 8 bases. The CDR3 is 18 residues long. Germline lookup yields CDR1 LGHDT and CDR2 YNNKEL (reference sequence). The V segment lost 2 bases and the J segment 2 bases; nucleotides outside the gene matches: 11. The CDR3 nucleotides read TGTGCCAGCAGCCAAACCTTACAGGGGGATAGGGGCAATCAGCCCCAGCATTTT. It specifies CASSQTLQGDRGNQPQHF.

The V gene is TRBV12-3 or TRBV12-4, the J gene TRBJ1-1; D may be TRBD1 (6 bases). The CDR3 has 12 residues. With 8 bases removed from V and 1 base from J, the gap between germline ends came to 8 bases. For the CDR3, the DNA is TGTGCCAGCCGGGGGGCGAACACTGAAGCTTTCTTT. It translates to CASRGANTEAFF.

V usage is TRBV5-4 and J usage is TRBJ1-1; D possibly corresponds to TRBD1 (5 bases). The CDR3 loop spans 14 amino acids. The germline CDR1 and CDR2 sequences are SGHNT and YYREEE (reference sequence). V lost 2 bases to trimming and J lost 0 bases, with 8 bases between them. The CDR3 coding sequence is TGTGCCAGCAGCTTCGCAGGGCTGAACACTGAAGCTTTCTTT. Translated: CASSFAGLNTEAFF.

The chain joins TRBV10-3 to TRBJ1-5, with no clear D. The V end lost 3 bases, the J end lost 4 bases, and 4 bases lay between the germline ends. CDR1 is ENHRY and CDR2 is SYGVKD in the germline V gene. The CDR3 sequence is 12 residues long. The CDR3 DNA sequence: TGTGCCATCAGTGAACAAAATCAGCCCCAGCATTTT. It codes for CAISEQNQPQHF.

This clone came up once. The rearrangement links TRBV5-1 to TRBJ2-5, with 8 bases lining up with TRBD1. Trimming removed 6 bases from V and 5 bases from J; junction bases left unmatched: 9. This CDR3 is 14 amino acids long. Germline CDR1 reads SGHRS; CDR2 reads YFSETQ. In DNA, the CDR3 is TGCGCCAGCACTGGACAGGGCTTAGGGGAGACCCAGTACTTC. This gives the protein CASTGQGLGETQYF. The full variable domain, its missing parts supplied by reference TRBV5-1 and TRBJ2-5, is KAGVTQTPRYLIKTRGQQVTLSCSPISGHRSVSWYQQTPGQGLQFLFEYFSETQRNKGNFPGRFSGRQFSNSRSEMNVSTLELGDSALYLCASTGQGLGETQYFGPGTRLLVL.

The genes are TRBV18 and TRBJ1-3; 8 bases fit TRBD1. V lost 2 bases, J lost 2 bases, and 5 bases stayed unmatched. Germline V lookup: CDR1 KGHSH, CDR2 LQKENI. The CDR3 consists of 16 residues. CDR3 amino acids: CASSPDRGRPGNTIYF. The CDR3 DNA sequence: TGTGCCAGCTCACCAGACAGGGGTAGGCCTGGAAACACCATATATTTT.

The chain links TRBV7-3 to TRBJ2-1, with a possible D match to TRBD1 (6 bases). This CDR3 is 14 amino acids long. The germline V gene has CDR1 SGHTA and CDR2 FQGTGA. Deletions cut 2 bases from V and 10 bases from J, with 15 bases between. The CDR3 DNA sequence: TGTGCCAGCAGCTTATTGGGACACTCACCAGAGCAGTTCTTC. It translates to CASSLLGHSPEQFF. Full variable domain (missing parts from reference TRBV7-3 and TRBJ2-1): GAGVSQTPSNKVTEKGKYVELRCDPISGHTALYWYRQSLGQGPEFLIYFQGTGAADDSGLPNDRFFAVRPEGSVSTLKIQRTERGDSAVYLCASSLLGHSPEQFFGPGTRLTVL.

The J gene is TRBJ1-2, the V gene TRBV5-5; no firm D call. This CDR3 spans 13 amino acids. V shed 0 bases and J shed 1 base, with 4 bases lying between them. Germline-derived CDR1 and CDR2 are SGHKS and YYEKEE (reference sequence). Written as DNA, the CDR3 is TGTGCCAGCAGCTTGGCTTATAACTATGGCTACACCTTC. It specifies CASSLAYNYGYTF.

The chain recombines TRBV5-4 with TRBJ1-5, with 8 positions matching TRBD1. The CDR3 is 20 amino acids. Germline CDR1 and CDR2: SGHNT and YYREEE (reference sequence). Germline trimming cut 0 bases from V and 0 bases from J; bases unmatched to any gene: 14. The DNA for the CDR3 is TGTGCCAGCAGCTTGGGGACAGGGCTAAAGAGGGCCTATAGCAATCAGCCCCAGCATTTT. It is translated as CASSLGTGLKRAYSNQPQHF.

The chain uses TRBV7-2 and TRBJ2-7, with 7 bases lining up with TRBD2. In germline, CDR1 is SGHTA, CDR2 FQGNSA. Trimming at V came to 4 bases and at J to 7 bases, leaving 16 bases not matched to a gene. The CDR3 consists of 16 residues. The CDR3 nucleotides read TGTGCCAGCAGCTCGGGAGGAACACCTGCCCAGGGAGAGCAGTACTTC. Its translation is CASSSGGTPAQGEQYF.

This clone was seen once. The chain has TRBV3-1 (or the pseudogene TRBV3-2) and TRBJ2-3; D might be TRBD2 (6 bases). The CDR3 loop spans 17 amino acids. Germline V gene data show CDR1 as LGHDT and CDR2 as YNNKEL (reference sequence). Trimming left V 1 base short and J 0 bases short, with 14 bases between. CDR3 sequence: CASSQGRGAGSTDTQYF. CDR3 nucleotide sequence: TGTGCCAGCAGCCAAGGCCGAGGGGCGGGAAGCACAGATACGCAGTATTTT.

This chain connects TRBV19 to TRBJ1-2; 8 bases fit TRBD1. CDR3 length equals 17 residues. V gave up 5 bases and J gave up 4 bases; unmatched junction bases: 15. CDR1 is LNHDA, CDR2 SQIVND, per germline (reference sequence). CDR3 bases: TGTGCCAGTAGTCCCCTTACCGGGACAGGAGAGTTCTATGGCTACACCTTC. Translation: CASSPLTGTGEFYGYTF. Variable domain in full (rest from reference TRBV19 and TRBJ1-2): DGGITQSPKYLFRKEGQNVTLSCEQNLNHDAMYWYRQDPGQGLRLIYYSQIVNDFQKGDIAEGYSVSREKKESFPLTVTSAQKNPTAFYLCASSPLTGTGEFYGYTFGSGTRLTVV.

The V call is TRBV28, the J call TRBJ2-7; the D gene is possibly TRBD2 (5 bases). Germline lookup yields CDR1 MDHEN and CDR2 SYDVKM. With 7 bases removed from V and 2 bases from J, the gap between germline ends came to 18 bases. The CDR3 runs 15 residues. CDR3 sequence (DNA): TGTGCCAGCACGGAGCCCGTCGGAGGTACCTACGAGCAGTACTTC. Protein sequence: CASTEPVGGTYEQYF.

The CDR3 here is CASSRGGASSYEQYF. The CDR3 DNA follows: TGTGCCAGCAGCCGGGGAGGGGCCAGCTCCTACGAGCAGTACTTC. The chain recombines TRBV6-5 with TRBJ2-7, with TRBD2 identical over 7 bases. The CDR3 covers 15 residues. CDR1 is MNHEY, CDR2 SVGAGI, per germline. J gave up 0 bases and V 6 bases, and 8 bases lay outside the gene matches.